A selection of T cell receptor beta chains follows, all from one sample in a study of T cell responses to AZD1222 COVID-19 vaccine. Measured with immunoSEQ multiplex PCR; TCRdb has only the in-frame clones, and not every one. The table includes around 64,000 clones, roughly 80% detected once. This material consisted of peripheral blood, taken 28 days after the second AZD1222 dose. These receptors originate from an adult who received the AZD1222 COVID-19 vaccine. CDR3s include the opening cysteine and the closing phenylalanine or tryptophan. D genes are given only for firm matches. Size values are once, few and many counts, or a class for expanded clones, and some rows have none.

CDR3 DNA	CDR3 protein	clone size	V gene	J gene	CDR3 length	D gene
TGTGCCAGCAGCCAGACAGGGGGAAGTCAGCCCCAGCATTTT	CASSQTGGSQPQHF	NA	TRBV4-2	TRBJ1-5	14	TRBD1
TGTGCCAGCACCCGGACCGGTTCCTACGAGCAGTACTTC	CASTRTGSYEQYF	NA	TRBV5-8	TRBJ2-7	13	NA
TGTGCCAGCAGTTACCGGGCTAAACCAGTCTATGGCTACACCTTC	CASSYRAKPVYGYTF	NA	TRBV6-5	TRBJ1-2	15	NA
TGTGCCAGCAGCCAGGCGGGGGAGACCCAGTACTTC	CASSQAGETQYF	NA	TRBV14	TRBJ2-5	12	NA
TGTGCCAGCAGCGTACAGGTTGATGGTTCACCCCTCCACTTT	CASSVQVDGSPLHF	NA	TRBV9	TRBJ1-6	14	NA
TGTGCCAGCAGCCAGGGGAGGGGGCCCTACACCTTC	CASSQGRGPYTF	once	TRBV4-2	TRBJ1-2	12	TRBD1
TGTGCCTGGACTCCAGGGGTAGGATACGAGCAGTACTTC	CAWTPGVGYEQYF	NA	TRBV30	TRBJ2-7	13	NA
TGTGCCACCTCAGGGACTGCAACTAATGAAAAACTGTTTTTT	CATSGTATNEKLFF	NA	TRBV6-6	TRBJ1-4	14	NA
TGTGCCAGTTCCAATCAACAGGGGATAAATTATGGCTACACCTTC	CASSNQQGINYGYTF	NA	TRBV19	TRBJ1-2	15	TRBD1
TGTGCCAGCAGTGTGGCTACTTTTACACAAGAGACCCAGTACTTC	CASSVATFTQETQYF	NA	TRBV25-1	TRBJ2-5	15	NA
TGCAGCGTTCGTAGACAGGGTCGGGAGACCCAGTACTTC	CSVRRQGRETQYF	once	TRBV29-1	TRBJ2-5	13	TRBD1
TGTGCCAGCAGCACCCCTGCGGGCGCGTCGACCGGGGAGCTGTTTTTT	CASSTPAGASTGELFF	NA	TRBV5-5	TRBJ2-2	16	NA
TGTGCCAGCAGCCAAGAACGCGGGGGGCAGTACTTC	CASSQERGGQYF	NA	TRBV3-1/TRBV3-2	TRBJ2-7	12	TRBD2
TGTGCCAGCAGCCCTTGGGGGGGACCCGGGGAGCTGTTTTTT	CASSPWGGPGELFF	NA	TRBV9	TRBJ2-2	14	TRBD2
TGTGCCACCAGTCCCGGACAGGGGTTCTACAATGAGCAGTTCTTC	CATSPGQGFYNEQFF	NA	TRBV10-3	TRBJ2-1	15	TRBD1
TGTGCCAGCAGCTCCCGAAGACCCGGACAGGGGAACTATGGCTACACCTTC	CASSSRRPGQGNYGYTF	NA	TRBV3-1/TRBV3-2	TRBJ1-2	17	TRBD1
TGTGCCAGCAGGTACCAAGAGACCCAGTACTTC	CASRYQETQYF	NA	TRBV6-5	TRBJ2-5	11	NA
TGTGCCAGCAGTGAATCCGTTGGTTACTCCTATAATTCACCCCTCCACTTT	CASSESVGYSYNSPLHF	NA	TRBV25-1	TRBJ1-6	17	NA
TGCGCCAGCAGCCCGGGACAAGCGAACACTGAAGCTTTCTTT	CASSPGQANTEAFF	medium-sized	TRBV5-1	TRBJ1-1	14	NA
TGTGCCACCACCTTGGACAGGCTCTCTGGGGCCAACGTCCTGACTTTC	CATTLDRLSGANVLTF	NA	TRBV15	TRBJ2-6	16	TRBD1
TGTGCCAGCAGCGCACAGGGGTCCTCATGGGAAAAACTGTTTTTT	CASSAQGSSWEKLFF	NA	TRBV9	TRBJ1-4	15	TRBD1
TGTGCCAGCAGCGTAGGGACAGGGGAAGGAAACACCATATATTTT	CASSVGTGEGNTIYF	NA	TRBV9	TRBJ1-3	15	TRBD1
TGTGCCAGCAGTTTATACGATTTACGGATACAGGGGAGCTCCTATAATTCACCCCTCCACTTT	CASSLYDLRIQGSSYNSPLHF	NA	TRBV27	TRBJ1-6	21	TRBD1
TGTGCCAGCAGCCCTAGGGGAGGGAGGGGCTATGGCTACACCTTC	CASSPRGGRGYGYTF	NA	TRBV9	TRBJ1-2	15	NA
TGTGCCAGCAGCCCCCGAGGGGGGGGAAGCTCCTATAATTCACCCCTCCACTTT	CASSPRGGGSSYNSPLHF	NA	TRBV28	TRBJ1-6	18	NA
TGTGCCTCCAAAAGCCTGAGAGAAAACACCGGGGAGCTGTTTTTT	CASKSLRENTGELFF	NA	TRBV5-4	TRBJ2-2	15	NA
TGTGCCAGCAGCCAATACGGACAGGGGGTCGGAAATGAGCAGTTCTTC	CASSQYGQGVGNEQFF	NA	TRBV3-1/TRBV3-2	TRBJ2-1	16	TRBD1
TGTGCCAGTAGTATACCACCCTTCGTACGGGGGGATAACACAGATACGCAGTATTTT	CASSIPPFVRGDNTDTQYF	once	TRBV19	TRBJ2-3	19	TRBD2